The 11 T cell receptor beta chains below all came from one sample that was sequenced in a study of T-cell reconstitution after alpha-beta-depleted transplantation in children. Unique molecular identifiers were incorporated during preparation of the TCRbeta library. From the PCR reads, TCRdb called clonotypes with MiXCR, one entry per CDR3 protein. Altogether approximately 510,000 distinct CDR3 sequences are present, about 16% being singletons, with the ten largest covering 3.3%. Sequenced material: PBMCs from the stem cell graft donor, taken from the stem cell graft. The receptors were gathered from a human donor who donated a stem cell graft to a child with acute lymphoblastic leukemia.

This clonotype has only a few counts. The chain couples TRBV5-1 to TRBJ1-1, with 7 bases fitting TRBD1. Trimming at V came to 7 bases and at J to 4 bases, leaving 7 bases not matched to a gene. Germline V lookup: CDR1 SGHRS, CDR2 YFSETQ. The CDR3 consists of 13 residues. DNA of the CDR3: TGCGCCAGCCAAGACCCAGGGGGCACTGAAGCTTTCTTT. Residues: CASQDPGGTEAFF.

This rearrangement joins TRBV11-2 to TRBJ2-7; 10 nucleotides match TRBD2. CDR3 length: 15 amino acids. V shed 2 bases, J shed 1 base, and the junction held 2 bases outside the gene matches. Germline values: CDR1 SGHAT, CDR2 FQNNGV. In DNA form, the CDR3 reads TGTGCCAGCAGCTTAATTAGCGGGGGGTCCTACGAGCAGTACTTC. Translation gives CASSLISGGSYEQYF.

The gene calls are TRBV12-3 or TRBV12-4 and TRBJ1-6; TRBD1 might be the D (5 bases). CDR3 length: 12 residues. V was shortened by 5 bases and J by 9 bases, with 8 bases between the two germline ends. Written as DNA, the CDR3 is TGTGCCAGCAGTGCTGGGGGTTCACCCCTCCACTTT. Its protein product is CASSAGGSPLHF.

This clonotype came up a few times. J is TRBJ2-7 and V is TRBV20-1; D possibly uses TRBD1 or TRBD2 (5 bases each). The CDR3 totals 12 residues. Germline V gene lookup returns CDR1 DFQATT and CDR2 SNEGSKA (reference sequence). V was shortened by 5 bases and J by 6 bases, with 14 bases between the two germline ends. DNA of the CDR3: TGCAGTGCTGTGGACTGGGGGAGCGAGCAGTACTTC. Translated: CSAVDWGSEQYF.

This rearrangement joins TRBV20-1 to TRBJ2-1; 10 bases match TRBD2. The CDR3 is 17 amino acids. Germline trimming cut 1 base from V and 4 bases from J; bases unmatched to any gene: 10. CDR1 is DFQATT, CDR2 SNEGSKA, per germline (reference sequence). This chain's CDR3 is CSARALPGTSEYNEQFF. CDR3 DNA: TGCAGTGCTAGAGCCCTCCCGGGGACTAGCGAGTACAATGAGCAGTTCTTC.

This clonotype was counted many times. The chain's CDR3 is CASSLILGANTEAFF. For the CDR3, the DNA is TGTGCCAGCAGCCTCATTCTGGGAGCAAACACTGAAGCTTTCTTT. V and J are TRBV12-3 or TRBV12-4 and TRBJ1-1; no clear D gene. Trimming left V 6 bases short and J 2 bases short, with 16 bases between. The CDR3 totals 15 residues.

This chain joins TRBV4-1 and TRBJ2-2; TRBD2 agrees at 7 bases. The CDR3 is 17 residues long. Per germline, CDR1 MGHRA and CDR2 YSYEKL. V was clipped by 6 bases and J by 0 bases; unmatched bases: 10. CDR3 loop: CASRPRGGSANTGELFF. CDR3 in DNA: TGCGCCAGCAGGCCCCGGGGAGGGTCCGCGAACACCGGGGAGCTGTTTTTT.

This clonotype showed up just a few times. V and J are TRBV7-8 and TRBJ1-1, with D uncertain. Trimming pared 4 bases from V and 6 bases from J, leaving 9 bases between. The CDR3 length is 12 residues. The germline CDR1 and CDR2 sequences are SGHVS and FQNEAQ. CDR3 residues: CASSSGLSEAFF. CDR3 in DNA: TGTGCCAGCAGCTCCGGATTGTCTGAAGCTTTCTTT.

J is TRBJ2-1 and V is TRBV18; D not resolved. V was cut by 3 bases and J by 2 bases, with 11 bases left in between. CDR3 length: 15 amino acids. CDR1 KGHSH and CDR2 LQKENI come from the germline V gene. The CDR3, as DNA: TGTGCCAGCTCACCGGAGTATATGCCCTACAATGAGCAGTTCTTC. Amino acids: CASSPEYMPYNEQFF.

The gene calls are TRBV9 and TRBJ2-7; tentatively, D is TRBD1 (5 bases). The V end lost 4 bases, the J end lost 5 bases, and 16 bases lay between the germline ends. This CDR3 has 14 amino acids. In germline, CDR1 is SGDLS, CDR2 YYNGEE. CDR3 region: CASSLSGKSDEQYF. CDR3 DNA sequence: TGTGCCAGCAGCCTTTCAGGGAAGAGTGACGAGCAGTACTTC.

V and J are TRBV2 and TRBJ2-7, with D maybe TRBD1 (6 bases). This CDR3 spans 16 amino acids. The V gene lost 3 bases and the J gene lost 0 bases, with 15 bases spanning the gap. Looked up from germline, CDR1 is SNHLY and CDR2 is FYNNEI. The CDR3, as DNA: TGTGCCAGCAGTGACCAGGGGACGATCGCCTCCTACGAGCAGTACTTC. Its translation: CASSDQGTIASYEQYF. Combining the CDR3 with reference TRBV2 and TRBJ2-7 gives the whole variable domain EPEVTQTPSHQVTQMGQEVILRCVPISNHLYFYWYRQILGQKVEFLVSFYNNEISEKSEIFDDQFSVERPDGSNFTLKIRSTKLEDSAMYFCASSDQGTIASYEQYFGPGTRLTVT.